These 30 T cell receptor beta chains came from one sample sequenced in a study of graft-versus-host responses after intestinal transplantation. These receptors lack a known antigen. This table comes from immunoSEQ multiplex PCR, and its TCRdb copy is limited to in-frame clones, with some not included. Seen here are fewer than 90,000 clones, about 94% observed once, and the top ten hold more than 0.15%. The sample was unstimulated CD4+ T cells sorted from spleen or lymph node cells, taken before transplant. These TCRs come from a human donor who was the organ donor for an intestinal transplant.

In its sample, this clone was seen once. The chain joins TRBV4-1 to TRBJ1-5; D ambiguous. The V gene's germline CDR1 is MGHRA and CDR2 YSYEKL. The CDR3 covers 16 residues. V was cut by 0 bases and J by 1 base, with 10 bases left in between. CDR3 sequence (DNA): TGCGCCAGCAGCCAAGATGTCAGGCAAAGCAATCAGCCCCAGCATTTT. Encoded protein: CASSQDVRQSNQPQHF.

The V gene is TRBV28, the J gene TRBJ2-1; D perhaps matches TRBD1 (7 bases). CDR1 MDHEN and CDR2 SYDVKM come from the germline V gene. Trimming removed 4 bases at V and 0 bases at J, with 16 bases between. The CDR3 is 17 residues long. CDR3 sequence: CASSSPRQGLSYNEQFF. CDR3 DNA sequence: TGTGCCAGCAGTTCGCCGCGACAGGGACTCTCCTACAATGAGCAGTTCTTC.

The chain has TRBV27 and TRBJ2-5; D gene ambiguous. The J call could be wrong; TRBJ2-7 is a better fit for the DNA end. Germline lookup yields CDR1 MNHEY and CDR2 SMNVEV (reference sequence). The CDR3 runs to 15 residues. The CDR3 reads CASSFSQPISYEQYF. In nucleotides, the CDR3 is TGTGCCAGCAGTTTCTCACAACCCATATCCTACGAGCAGTACTTC.

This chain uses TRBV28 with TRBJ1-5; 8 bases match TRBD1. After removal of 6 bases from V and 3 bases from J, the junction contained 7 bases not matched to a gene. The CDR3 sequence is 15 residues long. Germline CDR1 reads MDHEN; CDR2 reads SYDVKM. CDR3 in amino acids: CASRGGQGTNQPQHF. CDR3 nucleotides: TGTGCCAGCAGGGGAGGACAGGGTACCAATCAGCCCCAGCATTTT.

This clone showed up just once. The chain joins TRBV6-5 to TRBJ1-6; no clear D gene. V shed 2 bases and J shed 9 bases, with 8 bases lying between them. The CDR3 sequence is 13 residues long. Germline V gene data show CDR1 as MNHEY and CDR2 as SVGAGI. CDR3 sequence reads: CASSYGSSSPLHF. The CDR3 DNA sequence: TGTGCCAGCAGTTACGGCTCGAGTTCACCCCTCCACTTT.

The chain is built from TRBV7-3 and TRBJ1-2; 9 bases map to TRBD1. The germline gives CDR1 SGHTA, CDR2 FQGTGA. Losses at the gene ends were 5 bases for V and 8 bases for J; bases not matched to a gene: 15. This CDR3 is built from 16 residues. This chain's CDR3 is CASSPTPGQGSGGYTF. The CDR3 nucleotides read TGTGCCAGCAGCCCGACCCCGGGACAGGGAAGCGGCGGCTACACCTTC. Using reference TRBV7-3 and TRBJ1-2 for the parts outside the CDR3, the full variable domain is GAGVSQTPSNKVTEKGKYVELRCDPISGHTALYWYRQSLGQGPEFLIYFQGTGAADDSGLPNDRFFAVRPEGSVSTLKIQRTERGDSAVYLCASSPTPGQGSGGYTFGSGTRLTVV.

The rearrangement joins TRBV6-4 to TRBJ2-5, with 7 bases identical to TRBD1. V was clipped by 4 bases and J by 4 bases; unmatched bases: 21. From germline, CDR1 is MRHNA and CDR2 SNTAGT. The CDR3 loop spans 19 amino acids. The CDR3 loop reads CASSGVENNRGYRGETQYF. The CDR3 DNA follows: TGTGCCAGCAGTGGGGTCGAAAACAATCGAGGATACAGGGGAGAGACCCAGTACTTC.

The CDR3 spells CASSRGRGDYNEQFF. CDR3 in DNA: TGTGCCAGCAGCCGCGGGCGGGGCGACTACAATGAGCAGTTCTTC. This chain uses TRBV4-2 with TRBJ2-1, with D perhaps matching TRBD2 (6 bases). The CDR3 runs to 15 residues. CDR1 and CDR2 (germline): LGHNA, YNFKEQ. Trimming took 4 bases from V and 3 from J, leaving 13 bases between them.

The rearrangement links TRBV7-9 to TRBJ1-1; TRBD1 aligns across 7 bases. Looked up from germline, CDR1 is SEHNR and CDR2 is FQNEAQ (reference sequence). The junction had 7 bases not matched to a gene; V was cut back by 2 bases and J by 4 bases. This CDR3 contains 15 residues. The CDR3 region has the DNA TGTGCCAGCAGCTTATATGGAGGGGGCGGCACTGAAGCTTTCTTT. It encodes CASSLYGGGGTEAFF.

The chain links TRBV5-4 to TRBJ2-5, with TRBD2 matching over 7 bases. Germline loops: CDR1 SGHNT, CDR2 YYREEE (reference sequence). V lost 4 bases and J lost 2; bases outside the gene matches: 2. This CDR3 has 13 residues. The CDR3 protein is CASSLAAQETQYF. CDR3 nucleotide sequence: TGTGCCAGCAGCCTAGCGGCGCAAGAGACCCAGTACTTC.

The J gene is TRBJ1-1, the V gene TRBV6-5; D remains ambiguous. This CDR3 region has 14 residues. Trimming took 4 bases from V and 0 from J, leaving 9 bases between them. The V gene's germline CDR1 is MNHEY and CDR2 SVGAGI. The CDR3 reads CASSSTSMNTEAFF. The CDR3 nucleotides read TGTGCCAGCAGTTCGACATCTATGAACACTGAAGCTTTCTTT.

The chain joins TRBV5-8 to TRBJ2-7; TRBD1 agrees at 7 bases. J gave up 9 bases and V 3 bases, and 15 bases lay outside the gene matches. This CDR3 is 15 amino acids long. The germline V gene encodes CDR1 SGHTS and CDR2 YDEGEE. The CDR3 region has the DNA TGTGCCAGCAGCTATATGGGACAGCCGGGCATTGGGCAGTACTTC. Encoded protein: CASSYMGQPGIGQYF.

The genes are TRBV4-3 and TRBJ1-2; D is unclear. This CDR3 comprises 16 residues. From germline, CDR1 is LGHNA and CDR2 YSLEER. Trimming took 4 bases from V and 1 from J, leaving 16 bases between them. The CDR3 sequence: CASSPATRQFNYGYTF. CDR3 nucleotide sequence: TGCGCCAGCAGCCCTGCCACAAGGCAGTTTAACTATGGCTACACCTTC.

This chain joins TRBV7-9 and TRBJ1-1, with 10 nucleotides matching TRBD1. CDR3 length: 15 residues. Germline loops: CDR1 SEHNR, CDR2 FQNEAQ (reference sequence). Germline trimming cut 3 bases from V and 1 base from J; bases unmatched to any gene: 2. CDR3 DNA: TGTGCCAGCAGCTTGGACAGGGGGTCGAACACTGAAGCTTTCTTT. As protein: CASSLDRGSNTEAFF.

CDR3 sequence (DNA): TGTGCCAGCAAAAGGACTAGTAGCCAAGAGACCCAGTACTTC. Its protein is CASKRTSSQETQYF. The rearrangement uses TRBV6-1 and TRBJ2-5; 7 positions agree with TRBD2. Per the germline V gene, CDR1 is MNHNS and CDR2 is SASEGT. The length of the CDR3 is 14 residues. Losses at the gene ends were 7 bases for V and 1 base for J; bases not matched to a gene: 6.

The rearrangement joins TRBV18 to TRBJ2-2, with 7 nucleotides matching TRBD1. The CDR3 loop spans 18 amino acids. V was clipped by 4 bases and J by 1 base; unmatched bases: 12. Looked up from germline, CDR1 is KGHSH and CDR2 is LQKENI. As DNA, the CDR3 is TGTGCCAGCTCACGACTGCCAGGGGGTACTGTGAACACCGGGGAGCTGTTTTTT. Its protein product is CASSRLPGGTVNTGELFF.

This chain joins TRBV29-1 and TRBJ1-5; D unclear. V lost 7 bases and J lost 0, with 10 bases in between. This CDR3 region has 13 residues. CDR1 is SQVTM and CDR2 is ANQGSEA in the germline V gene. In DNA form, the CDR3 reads TGCAGCGCTGCCGAGGATAGCAATCAGCCCCAGCATTTT. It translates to CSAAEDSNQPQHF.

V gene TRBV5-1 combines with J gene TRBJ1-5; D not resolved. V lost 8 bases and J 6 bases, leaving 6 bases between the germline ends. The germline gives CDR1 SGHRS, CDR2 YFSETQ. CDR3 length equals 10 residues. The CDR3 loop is CARIIQPQHF. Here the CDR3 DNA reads TGCGCCAGGATAATTCAGCCCCAGCATTTT. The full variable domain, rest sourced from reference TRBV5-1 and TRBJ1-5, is KAGVTQTPRYLIKTRGQQVTLSCSPISGHRSVSWYQQTPGQGLQFLFEYFSETQRNKGNFPGRFSGRQFSNSRSEMNVSTLELGDSALYLCARIIQPQHFGDGTRLSIL.

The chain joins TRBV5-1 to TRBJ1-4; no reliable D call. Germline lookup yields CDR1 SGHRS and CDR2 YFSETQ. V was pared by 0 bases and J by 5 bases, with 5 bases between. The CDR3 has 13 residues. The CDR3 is CASSLGANEKLFF. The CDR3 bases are TGCGCCAGCAGCTTGGGGGCCAATGAAAAACTGTTTTTT.

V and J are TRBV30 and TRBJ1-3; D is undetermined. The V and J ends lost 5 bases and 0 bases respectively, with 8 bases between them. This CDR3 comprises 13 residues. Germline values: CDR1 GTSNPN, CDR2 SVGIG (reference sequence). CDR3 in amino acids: CAWSTASGNTIYF. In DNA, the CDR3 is TGTGCCTGGTCCACAGCCTCTGGAAACACCATATATTTT.

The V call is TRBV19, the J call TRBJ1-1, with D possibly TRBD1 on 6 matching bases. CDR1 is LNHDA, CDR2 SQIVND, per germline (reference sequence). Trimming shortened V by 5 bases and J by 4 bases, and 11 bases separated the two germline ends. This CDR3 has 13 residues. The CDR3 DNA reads TGTGCCAGTAGTTCCCAGGGGACCACTGAAGCTTTCTTT. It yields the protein CASSSQGTTEAFF. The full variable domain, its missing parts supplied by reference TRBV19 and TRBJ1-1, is DGGITQSPKYLFRKEGQNVTLSCEQNLNHDAMYWYRQDPGQGLRLIYYSQIVNDFQKGDIAEGYSVSREKKESFPLTVTSAQKNPTAFYLCASSSQGTTEAFFGQGTRLTVV.

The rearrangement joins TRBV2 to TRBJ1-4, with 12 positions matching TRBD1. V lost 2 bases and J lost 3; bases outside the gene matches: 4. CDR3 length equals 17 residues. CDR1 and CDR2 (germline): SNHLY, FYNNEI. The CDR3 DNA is TGTGCCAGCAGTGAAAGGGACAGGGGGCGACCTAATGAAAAACTGTTTTTT. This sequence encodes CASSERDRGRPNEKLFF.

The CDR3 spells CAWSRRQTRNTEAFF. The CDR3 nucleotides are TGTGCCTGGAGTCGGAGACAAACGAGGAACACTGAAGCTTTCTTT. This sequence joins TRBV30 and TRBJ1-1; D gene uncertain. Germline V gene sequence: CDR1 GTSNPN, CDR2 SVGIG (reference sequence). CDR3 size: 15 residues. Trimming removed 2 bases from V and 1 base from J, with 14 bases in between.

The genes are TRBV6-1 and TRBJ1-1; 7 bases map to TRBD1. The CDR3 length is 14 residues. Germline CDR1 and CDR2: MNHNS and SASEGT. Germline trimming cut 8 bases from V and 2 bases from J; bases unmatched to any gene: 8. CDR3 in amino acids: CASRRQGLNTEAFF. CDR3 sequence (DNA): TGTGCCAGCCGCAGACAGGGACTAAACACTGAAGCTTTCTTT.

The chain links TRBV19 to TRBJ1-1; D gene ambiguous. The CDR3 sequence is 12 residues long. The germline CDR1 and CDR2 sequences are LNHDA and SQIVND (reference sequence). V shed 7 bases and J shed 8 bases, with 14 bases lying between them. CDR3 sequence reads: CASIGFSVEAFF. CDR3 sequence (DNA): TGTGCCAGTATAGGGTTTTCGGTGGAAGCTTTCTTT. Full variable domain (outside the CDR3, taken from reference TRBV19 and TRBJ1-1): DGGITQSPKYLFRKEGQNVTLSCEQNLNHDAMYWYRQDPGQGLRLIYYSQIVNDFQKGDIAEGYSVSREKKESFPLTVTSAQKNPTAFYLCASIGFSVEAFFGQGTRLTVV.

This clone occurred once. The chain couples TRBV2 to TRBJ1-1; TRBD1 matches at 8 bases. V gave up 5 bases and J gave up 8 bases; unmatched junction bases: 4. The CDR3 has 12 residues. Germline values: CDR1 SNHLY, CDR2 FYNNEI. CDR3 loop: CASSYRGTEAFF. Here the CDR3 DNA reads TGTGCCAGCAGTTACAGGGGGACCGAAGCTTTCTTT.

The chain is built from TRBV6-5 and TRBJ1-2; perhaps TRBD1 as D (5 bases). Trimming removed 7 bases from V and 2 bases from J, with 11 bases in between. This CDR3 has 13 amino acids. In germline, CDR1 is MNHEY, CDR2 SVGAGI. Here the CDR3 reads CASTARGNYGYTF. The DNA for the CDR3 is TGTGCCAGCACGGCTAGGGGAAACTATGGCTACACCTTC.

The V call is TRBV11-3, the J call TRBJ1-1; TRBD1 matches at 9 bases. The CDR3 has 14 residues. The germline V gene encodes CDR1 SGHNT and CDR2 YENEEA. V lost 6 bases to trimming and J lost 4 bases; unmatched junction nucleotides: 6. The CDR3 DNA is TGTGCCAGCAGTCGCGACAGGGGGAGCACTGAAGCTTTCTTT. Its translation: CASSRDRGSTEAFF.

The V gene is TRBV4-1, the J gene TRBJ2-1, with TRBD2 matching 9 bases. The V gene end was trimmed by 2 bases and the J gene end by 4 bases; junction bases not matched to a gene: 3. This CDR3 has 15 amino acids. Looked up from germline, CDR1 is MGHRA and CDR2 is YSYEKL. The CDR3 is CASSQSAGGYNEQFF. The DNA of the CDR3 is TGCGCCAGCAGCCAATCAGCGGGGGGATACAATGAGCAGTTCTTC.

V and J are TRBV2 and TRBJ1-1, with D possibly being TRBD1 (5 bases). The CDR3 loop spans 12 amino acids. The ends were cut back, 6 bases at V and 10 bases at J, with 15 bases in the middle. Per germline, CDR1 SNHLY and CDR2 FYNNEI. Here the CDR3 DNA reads TGTGCCAGCAGGGGGGATTTGGTGGGAGCTTTCTTT. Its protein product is CASRGDLVGAFF.